The TCR beta chain under discussion was sequenced for a study of blood T cell repertoires in COVID-19. At the level of the study: The samples span acute and convalescent COVID-19 from the United States, Italy and Spain.

Trimming removed 6 bases from V and 4 bases from J, with 3 bases in between. The CDR3 consists of 11 residues. Germline assignment: CDR1 LNHDA and CDR2 SQIVND (reference sequence). As originally analysed: Reference gene primer amplification gave nucleated cell count estimates. Produced via immunoSEQ multiplex PCR; TCRdb's table is partial and in-frame only. V and J calls and clone size are copied from that table; D and trimming were computed from the DNA. The sample includes 55,000 to 75,000 clones, around nine tenths of them seen just once. This clone has only a few counts. The sequence came from a human donor in a cohort sampled during active COVID-19. Specimen: peripheral blood. The V and J genes are TRBV19 and TRBJ2-2; D ambiguous. Here the CDR3 reads CASSGTGELFF. The CDR3 bases are TGTGCCAGTAGCGGCACCGGGGAGCTGTTTTTT.